The subject of this entry is one T cell receptor (beta chain). The data originate from a study of T cells in Graves' hyperthyroidism and ophthalmopathy. It was RNA transcripts that yielded the amplified TCR beta CDR3 regions. First-round RT-PCR targeting the TCR CDR3 was performed with the HTBI primer set. TCRdb itself ran the multiplex PCR reads through MiXCR, one entry per CDR3 protein. The sample lists 300,000 to 400,000 distinct CDR3 sequences; roughly 18% were seen once. The source is a woman between 50 and 59 years old with Graves' hyperthyroidism. Sequencing used blood.

The CDR3 nucleotides are TGTGCCAGCTCACCTTCGGCAGGGTCGACAGATACGCAGTATTTT. As protein: CASSPSAGSTDTQYF. The chain carries TRBV18 and TRBJ2-3, with TRBD1 as a possible D gene (5 bases). Germline V gene data show CDR1 as KGHSH and CDR2 as LQKENI. The CDR3 length is 15 residues. V was trimmed by 3 bases and J by 3 bases, leaving 13 bases between them.